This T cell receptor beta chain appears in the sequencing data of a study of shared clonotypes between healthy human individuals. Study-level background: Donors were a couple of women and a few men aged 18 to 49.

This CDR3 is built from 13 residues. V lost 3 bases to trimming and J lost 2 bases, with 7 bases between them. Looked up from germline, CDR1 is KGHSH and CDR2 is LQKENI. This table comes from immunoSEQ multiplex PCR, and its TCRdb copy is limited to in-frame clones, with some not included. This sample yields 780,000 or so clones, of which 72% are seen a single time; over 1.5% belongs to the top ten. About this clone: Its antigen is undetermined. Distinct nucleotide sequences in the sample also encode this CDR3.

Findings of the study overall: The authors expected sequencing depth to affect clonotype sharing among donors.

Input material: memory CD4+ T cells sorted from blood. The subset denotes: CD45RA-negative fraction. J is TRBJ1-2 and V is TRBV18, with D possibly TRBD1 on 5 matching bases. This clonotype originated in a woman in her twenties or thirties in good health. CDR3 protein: CASSPGGNYGYTF. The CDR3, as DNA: TGTGCCAGCTCACCCGGGGGAAACTATGGCTACACCTTC. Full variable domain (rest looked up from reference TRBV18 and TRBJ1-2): NAGVMQNPRHLVRRRGQEARLRCSPMKGHSHVYWYRQLPEEGLKFMVYLQKENIIDESGMPKERFSAEFPKEGPSILRIQQVVRGDSAAYFCASSPGGNYGYTFGSGTRLTVV.